This TCR beta chain was sequenced for a study of cytomegalovirus exposure and HLA in healthy donors (TCRdb year 2017). Looking at the study overall: An earlier analysis of several hundred of the donors reported 250 to 300 Gb of sequence data and more than 90 million unique TCR beta sequences from some 180 million T cells. Both class I and class II loci were covered by HLA typing, at four-digit resolution. An early release covering roughly 600 HLA-typed donors comprised about 310 gigabases of sequencing data and tens of millions of unique TCR sequences. Besides the first cohort of approximately 710 subjects, a separate validation cohort made up of 95 to 150 different subjects was used. A later analysis re-examined previously published TCR beta repertoires from just over 650 donors and added high-resolution HLA genotyping to investigate patterns of TCR occurrence. To decide whether each TCR beta V gene segment behaved as functional or pseudogenic, an earlier analysis of 587 of the donors relied on high-throughput TCR beta sequencing. Every discovery cohort repertoire had been produced on one sequencing platform. Among about 390 genotyped donors of the cohort, an average of approximately 250,000 unique TCR beta nucleotide sequences were sequenced per donor, roughly 18% of them non-productive. Rather than drawing on any new phenotypic data, the later analysis identified candidate immune exposures from TCR beta sequences and the way those sequences occurred across donors. The aim of the study was to test whether cataloging public T cell receptors could identify signatures of past pathogen exposure. The study used immunosequencing to profile the T cell repertoires of some 600 subjects and linked those repertoires to cytomegalovirus serostatus. Donor age, sex, ethnicity and CMV serostatus were compiled together with the repertoire data. Four or five DR-DQ haplotypes were handled as single units for association and clustering, since linkage in the cohort was strong. Of the roughly 430 genotyped donors, over 70% fell in the genetic ancestry cluster associated with self-reported Caucasian donors. A later genetic analysis used genome-wide SNP genotypes for about three fifths of the 666 donors, treating that subset as a discovery cohort. To predict cytomegalovirus infection status, the study brought together high-throughput TCR immunosequencing, statistical association of individual TCRs with disease status, and machine learning. The number of donors typed differed by locus, with about 629-630 for A, B, C, DRB1 and DQB1, over 500 for DQA1, under 610 for DPA1, and approximately 470 for DPB1.

The cohort was made up of roughly 670 healthy bone marrow donors. Cohort members were all nominally healthy when sampled, although unrecorded immune exposures were likely present. The donor was CMV seronegative and was included in the group of 352 seronegative cohort members. A peripheral blood sample was collected from each donor, and TCR beta sequencing was performed on peripheral blood mononuclear cells. The Qiagen DNeasy Blood Extraction Kit was used to extract genomic DNA from the blood cell samples. The method was the immunoSEQ multiplex PCR assay. A mixture of 60 forward primers for TCR Vbeta segments and 13 reverse primers for TCR Jbeta segments was used in the multiplex PCR. The CDR3 region of rearranged TCR beta genes was amplified from genomic DNA with a multiplex PCR assay. The amplified TCR beta libraries were sequenced on the Illumina HiSeq System as 87-base-pair reads. As for how the authors treated the data: Across the roughly 700 repertoires, a later analysis counted roughly 77 million unique TCR beta chains, roughly 11 million of which were shared by at least two donors. To remove PCR and sequencing errors, raw reads were error-corrected and collapsed into unique sequences using a nearest-neighbor algorithm that merged closely related sequences. V, D and J gene segments were assigned by aligning CDR3 sequences to IMGT reference sequences. Each retained sequence needed at least a six-nucleotide match to both a V gene segment and a J gene segment. A rearrangement was called productive if the CDR3 had no stop codons and remained in frame with V and J, and every other rearrangement was called non-productive. Following IMGT convention, CDR3 was defined as the stretch from the second conserved V-encoded cysteine up to the conserved J-encoded phenylalanine. The earlier analysis of more than 450 of the donors excluded sequences that lacked an unambiguous match to a single V gene segment. An earlier analysis of 550 to 650 of the donors classified V segments as functional when productive rearrangements were above 56.7% and as segregating when the standard deviation between donors was above 5%. A statistical classification framework was built for diagnosing cytomegalovirus status from the catalog of TCR beta chain sequences. In a later analysis, V and J genes were assigned by comparing TCR nucleotide sequences against IMGT/GENE-DB human TR gene sequences. The TCRdist pipeline was used in a later analysis to assign CDR3 sequences and most-parsimonious VDJ recombination scenarios. In a later analysis, each TCR beta chain was defined by its CDR3 amino acid sequence together with its V-gene family, and reads lacking a unique V-gene family were excluded. A later analysis removed 592 highly shared, low-generation-probability nucleotide sequences to deal with suspected cross-contamination and a sequencing artifact. In a later analysis, a clonal expansion index was calculated for each public chain from normalized within-repertoire ranks of inferred template counts. In a later analysis, generation probabilities were computed with a VDJ recombination model fitted to out-of-frame rearrangements, and the resulting probabilities were checked against IGoR. Hypergeometric tests were used in a later analysis to score TCR-TCR, TCR-HLA and TCR-CMV co-occurrence, with a repertoire-size bias correction applied to the TCR pairs. In a later analysis, false discovery rates were estimated by permuting HLA or CMV assignments 20 times. In a later analysis, co-occurring TCRs were grouped using DBSCAN, and TCRdist sequence similarity was added for clustering within HLA-allele-positive subsets. Co-occurrence clustering excluded repertoires with fewer than 30,000 or more than 120,000 public chains, plus five with anomalous nucleotide sharing. In TCRdb, the immuneACCESS table is reduced to in-frame sequences with V and J assigned. These tables do not hold every clone; where another copy was compared, an unresolved V gene accounts for under half, and the others remain unexplained. D and trimming come from the DNA, and the V and J calls and clone size come from that table. This sample has around 150,000 clones in its table, and 75% to 80% of those were observed once. The ten top clones hold 3.1% of the sample.

Study-wide findings and limitations: When HLA alleles, especially DR and DQ, strongly co-occurred, TCR associations were difficult to assign to individual alleles. In vitro tests confirmed that a few of the cytomegalovirus-associated TCR beta chains recognize cytomegalovirus antigens. According to a later analysis, TCR association rates differed among HLA loci, with DRB1 alleles showing the most associated TCRs and HLA-C alleles showing the fewest. Across donors, most TCR sequences were observed very rarely, whereas some public TCRs were present in many individuals. Only TCR beta chains were sequenced in this cohort, and the absence of alpha or paired-chain data limited detectable features. In a later analysis, HLA-associated TCR beta chains were found to be more clonally expanded and to have lower generation probabilities than equally common non-associated chains. Linkage disequilibrium might explain the correlated functional status among segregating V segments, but an unknown experimental factor could not be excluded. Because counts were too low, approximately 15 rarely observed V segments, including chromosome 9 orphons, were excluded from the earlier analysis of some 590 of the donors. In a later genetic analysis, a missense DCLRE1C variant was associated with V-gene and J-gene trimming of TCR beta chains, and the association was replicated in an independent cohort. The classifier was reported to diagnose cytomegalovirus status with high specificity and sensitivity in both the original and validation cohorts. A later analysis found that most CMV-associated TCR beta chains appeared HLA-restricted, with HLA associations seemingly driven largely by CMV exposure. A further reported finding was that TCR beta sequences accurately predicted the HLA-A and HLA-B alleles for most subjects in the first cohort. In an earlier analysis of roughly 560 of the donors, most TCR beta V segments were observed in productive rearrangements about 87% or about 30% of the time, broadly matching IMGT annotations. A later analysis reported that several top co-occurrence clusters appeared linked to parvovirus B19, influenza, CMV and Epstein-Barr virus. The study gave a list of more than 150 TCR beta chains associated with cytomegalovirus. The presence/absence analyses assumed that sequencing depth was roughly uniform across donors, and that assumption may not be true. According to the authors, the approach could potentially be generalized to other disease states and immunological phenotypes. Compared with the roughly 710-donor mean, donors in an Asian-associated ancestry cluster had fewer N-insertions in productive TCRs, according to a later genetic analysis. Specific HLA alleles were associated with roughly 16,000 TCR beta sequences at a false discovery rate of 0.05 in a later analysis. Because HLA typing was unavailable for some donors at each locus, only the typed subset was used in association tests. For the cohort, immune exposure information was limited to CMV serostatus. A group of highly shared sequence variants was considered likely to be a technical artifact of the sequencing pipeline.

Remarks on this clone: Its antigen is still unknown. The input lacks base qualities; no much larger clone sits a single base away.

The clonotype originates from a woman between 40 and 50 years old in good health and CMV-seronegative. Sequenced sample: PBMCs.

The sequenced DNA is TGTGCCAGCAGCTTAGTTGAGGGAGGGAACACTGAAGCTTTCTTT. Its protein product is CASSLVEGGNTEAFF. This chain is built from TRBV7-9 and TRBJ1-1; the D gene cannot be named for sure. V drops 1 base and J drops 1 base, leaving 10 bases in between. The CDR3 numbers 15 residues from cysteine through phenylalanine. Of all the DNA, just the CDR3 is kept, 45 bases in frame from base 1. The germline V gene (reference sequence) yields SEHNR for CDR1 and FQNEAQ for CDR2.